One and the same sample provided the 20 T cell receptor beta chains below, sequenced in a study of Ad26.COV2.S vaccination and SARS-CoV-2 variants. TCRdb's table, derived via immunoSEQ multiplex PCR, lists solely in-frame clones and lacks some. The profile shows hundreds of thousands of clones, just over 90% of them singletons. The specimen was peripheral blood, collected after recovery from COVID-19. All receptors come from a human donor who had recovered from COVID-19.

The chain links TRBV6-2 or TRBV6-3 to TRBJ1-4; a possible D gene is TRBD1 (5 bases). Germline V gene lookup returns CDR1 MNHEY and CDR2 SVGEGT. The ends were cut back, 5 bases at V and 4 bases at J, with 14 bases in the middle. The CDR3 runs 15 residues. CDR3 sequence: CASSRQRELNEKLFF. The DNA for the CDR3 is TGTGCCAGCAGTCGACAGAGGGAGCTTAATGAAAAACTGTTTTTT.

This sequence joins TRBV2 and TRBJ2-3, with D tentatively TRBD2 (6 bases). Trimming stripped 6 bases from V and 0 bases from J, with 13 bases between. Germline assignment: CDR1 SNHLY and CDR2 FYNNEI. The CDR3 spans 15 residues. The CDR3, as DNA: TGTGCCAGCAGGAGGACTACGAGCAGCACAGATACGCAGTATTTT. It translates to CASRRTTSSTDTQYF.

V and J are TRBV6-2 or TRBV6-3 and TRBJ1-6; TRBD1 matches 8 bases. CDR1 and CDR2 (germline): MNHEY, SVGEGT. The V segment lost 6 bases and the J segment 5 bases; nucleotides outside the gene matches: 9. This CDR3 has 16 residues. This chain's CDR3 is CASSPPQGANNSPLHF. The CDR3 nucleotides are TGTGCCAGCAGCCCCCCCCAGGGGGCTAATAATTCACCCCTCCACTTT.

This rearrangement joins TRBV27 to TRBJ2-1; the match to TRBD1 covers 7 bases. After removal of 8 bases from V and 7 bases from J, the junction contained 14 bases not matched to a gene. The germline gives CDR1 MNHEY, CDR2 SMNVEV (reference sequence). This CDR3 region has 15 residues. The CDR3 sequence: CASATPGQSRNEQFF. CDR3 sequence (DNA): TGTGCCAGCGCCACCCCGGGACAGTCGCGAAATGAGCAGTTCTTC.

The CDR3 region is CASSLGGTGVAFF. The CDR3 nucleotides are TGTGCCAGCAGCTTGGGGGGGACAGGTGTTGCTTTCTTT. J is TRBJ1-1 and V is TRBV5-4, with TRBD1 matching over 8 bases. Trimming cost V 0 bases and J 11 bases; bases outside gene matches: 6. This CDR3 spans 13 amino acids. Germline V gene lookup returns CDR1 SGHNT and CDR2 YYREEE (reference sequence). Using reference TRBV5-4 and TRBJ1-1 for the parts outside the CDR3, the full variable domain is ETGVTQSPTHLIKTRGQQVTLRCSSQSGHNTVSWYQQALGQGPQFIFQYYREEENGRGNFPPRFSGLQFPNYSSELNVNALELDDSALYLCASSLGGTGVAFFGQGTRLTVV.

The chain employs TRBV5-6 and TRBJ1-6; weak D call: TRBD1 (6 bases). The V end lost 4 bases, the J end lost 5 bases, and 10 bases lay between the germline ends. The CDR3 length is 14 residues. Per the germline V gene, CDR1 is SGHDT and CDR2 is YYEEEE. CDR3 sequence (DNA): TGTGCCAGCAGCCGAGGGGGTAATAATTCACCCCTCCACTTT. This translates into CASSRGGNNSPLHF.

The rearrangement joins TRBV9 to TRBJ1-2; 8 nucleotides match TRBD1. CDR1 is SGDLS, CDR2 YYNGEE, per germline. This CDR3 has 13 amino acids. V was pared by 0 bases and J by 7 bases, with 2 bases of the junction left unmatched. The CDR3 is CASSVGQGAGYTF. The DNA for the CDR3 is TGTGCCAGCAGCGTAGGGCAGGGGGCTGGCTACACCTTC.

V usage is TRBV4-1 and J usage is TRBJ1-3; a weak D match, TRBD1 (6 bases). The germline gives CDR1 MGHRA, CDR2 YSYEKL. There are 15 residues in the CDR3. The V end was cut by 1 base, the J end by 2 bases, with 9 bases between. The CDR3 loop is CASSQVAGAGNTIYF. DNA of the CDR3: TGCGCCAGCAGCCAAGTGGCAGGGGCTGGAAACACCATATATTTT.

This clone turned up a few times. CDR3 DNA sequence: TGTGCCAGCAGCCAAGAATCGGTCTCCTCACCCCTCCACTTT. It yields the protein CASSQESVSSPLHF. J is TRBJ1-6 and V is TRBV14, with no clear D. Looked up from germline, CDR1 is SGHDN and CDR2 is FVKESK. Trimming left V 0 bases short and J 10 bases short, with 10 bases between. CDR3 size: 14 residues.

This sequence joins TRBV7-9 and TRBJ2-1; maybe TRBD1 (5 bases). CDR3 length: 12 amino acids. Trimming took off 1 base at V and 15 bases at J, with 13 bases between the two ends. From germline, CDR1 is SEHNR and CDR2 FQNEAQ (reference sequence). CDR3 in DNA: TGTGCCAGCAGCTTAGTCACAGGCACAGGGTTCTTC. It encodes CASSLVTGTGFF.

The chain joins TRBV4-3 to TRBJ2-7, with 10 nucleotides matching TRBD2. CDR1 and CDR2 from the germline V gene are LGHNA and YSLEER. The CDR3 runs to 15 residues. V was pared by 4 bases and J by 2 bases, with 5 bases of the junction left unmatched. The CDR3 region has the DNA TGCGCCAGCAGCCGCGGGACTAGCGCGGCCTACGAGCAGTACTTC. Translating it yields CASSRGTSAAYEQYF.

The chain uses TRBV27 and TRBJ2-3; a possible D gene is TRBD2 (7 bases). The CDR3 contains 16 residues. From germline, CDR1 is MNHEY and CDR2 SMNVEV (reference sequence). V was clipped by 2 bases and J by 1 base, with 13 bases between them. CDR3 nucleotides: TGTGCCAGCAGTTTACGGGCGGGGGCCCGCACAGATACGCAGTATTTT. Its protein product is CASSLRAGARTDTQYF.

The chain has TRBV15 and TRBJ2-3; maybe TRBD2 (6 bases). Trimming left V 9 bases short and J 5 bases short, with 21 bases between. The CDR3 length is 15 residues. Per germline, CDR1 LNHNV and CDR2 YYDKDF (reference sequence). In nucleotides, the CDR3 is TGTGCCACTTCTCGCGGGACGGTAAGGGGAGATACGCAGTATTTT. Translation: CATSRGTVRGDTQYF. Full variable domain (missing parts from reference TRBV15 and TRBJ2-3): DAMVIQNPRYQVTQFGKPVTLSCSQTLNHNVMYWYQQKSSQAPKLLFHYYDKDFNNEADTPDNFQSRRPNTSFCFLDIRSPGLGDTAMYLCATSRGTVRGDTQYFGPGTRLTVL.

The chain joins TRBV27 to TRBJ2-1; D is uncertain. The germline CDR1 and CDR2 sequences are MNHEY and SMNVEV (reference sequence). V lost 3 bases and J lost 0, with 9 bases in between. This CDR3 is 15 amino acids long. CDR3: CASSFGASSYNEQFF. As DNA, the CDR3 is TGTGCCAGCAGTTTCGGCGCTAGCTCCTACAATGAGCAGTTCTTC.

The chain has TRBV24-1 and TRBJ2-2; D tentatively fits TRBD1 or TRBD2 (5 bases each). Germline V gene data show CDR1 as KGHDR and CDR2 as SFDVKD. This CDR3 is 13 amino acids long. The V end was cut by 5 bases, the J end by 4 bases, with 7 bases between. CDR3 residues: CATSGGGTGELFF. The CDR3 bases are TGTGCCACCAGTGGTGGGGGCACCGGGGAGCTGTTTTTT.

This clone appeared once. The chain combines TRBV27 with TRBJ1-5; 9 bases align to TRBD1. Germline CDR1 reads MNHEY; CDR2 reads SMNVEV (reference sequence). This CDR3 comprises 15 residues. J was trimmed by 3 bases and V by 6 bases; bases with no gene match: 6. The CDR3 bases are TGTGCCAGCAGGGGGACAGGGAGTTACAATCAGCCCCAGCATTTT. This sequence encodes CASRGTGSYNQPQHF.

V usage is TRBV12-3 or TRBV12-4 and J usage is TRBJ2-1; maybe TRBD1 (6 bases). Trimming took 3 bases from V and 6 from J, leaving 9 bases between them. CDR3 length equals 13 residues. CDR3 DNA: TGTGCCAGCAGTTTTGAACAGGGCAATGAGCAGTTCTTC. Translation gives CASSFEQGNEQFF.

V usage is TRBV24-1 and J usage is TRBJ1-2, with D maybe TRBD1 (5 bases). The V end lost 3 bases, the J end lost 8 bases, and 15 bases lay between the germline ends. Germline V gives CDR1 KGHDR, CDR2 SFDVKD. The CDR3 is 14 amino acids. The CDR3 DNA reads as TGTGCCACCAGTGATGGGACCGGAGGGTCGGGCTACACCTTC. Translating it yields CATSDGTGGSGYTF.

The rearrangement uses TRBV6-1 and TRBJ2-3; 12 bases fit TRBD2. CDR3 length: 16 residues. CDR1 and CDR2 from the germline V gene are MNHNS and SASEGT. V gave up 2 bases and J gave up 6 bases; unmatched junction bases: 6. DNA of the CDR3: TGTGCCAGCAGTGAACGGACTAGCGGGGATGGGGATACGCAGTATTTT. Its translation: CASSERTSGDGDTQYF.

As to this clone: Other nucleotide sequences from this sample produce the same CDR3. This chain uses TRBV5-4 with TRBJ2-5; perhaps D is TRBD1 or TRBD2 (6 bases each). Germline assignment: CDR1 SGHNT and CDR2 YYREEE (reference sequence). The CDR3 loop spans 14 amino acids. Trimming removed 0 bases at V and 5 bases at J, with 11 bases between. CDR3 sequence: CASSLAGGRETQYF. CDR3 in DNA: TGTGCCAGCAGCTTGGCCGGGGGCCGGGAGACCCAGTACTTC.